Listed below are T cell receptor beta chains from one sample, sequenced in a study of blood T cell repertoires in COVID-19. Profiled with immunoSEQ multiplex PCR; TCRdb holds only in-frame clones, not every one. The sample lists hundreds of thousands of clones; over 80% were seen once. Sequenced: PBMCs or T cells enriched from blood (not recorded which). The receptors here all came from a woman aged 18-35 years who had recovered from COVID-19. Both conserved end residues are part of each CDR3. Fields, in order: J gene, V gene, clone size, D gene, CDR3 protein, CDR3 DNA. The D gene is left open where the match is weak. Clone size appears in some rows only: once, few, many, or a class for an expanded clone.

J gene: TRBJ1-3
V gene: TRBV6-5
clone size: NA
D gene: TRBD1
CDR3 protein: CASSKDRAAGNTIYF
CDR3 DNA: TGTGCCAGCAGTAAGGACAGGGCAGCTGGAAACACCATATATTTT

J gene: TRBJ2-3
V gene: TRBV2
clone size: NA
D gene: NA
CDR3 protein: CASSEGGTPTDTQYF
CDR3 DNA: TGTGCCAGCAGTGAAGGGGGCACTCCCACAGATACGCAGTATTTT

J gene: TRBJ1-5
V gene: TRBV7-8
clone size: once
D gene: NA
CDR3 protein: CASSLQGQPQHF
CDR3 DNA: TGTGCCAGCAGCTTGCAGGGTCAGCCCCAGCATTTT

J gene: TRBJ2-3
V gene: TRBV27
clone size: NA
D gene: TRBD2
CDR3 protein: CASSLREPHLAGSYTDTQYF
CDR3 DNA: TGTGCCAGCAGTTTACGAGAACCCCATCTAGCGGGGAGCTACACAGATACGCAGTATTTT

J gene: TRBJ1-6
V gene: TRBV6-5
clone size: NA
D gene: NA
CDR3 protein: CASTYRAAGGSPLHF
CDR3 DNA: TGTGCCAGCACCTATAGGGCTGCCGGGGGTTCACCCCTCCACTTT

J gene: TRBJ1-2
V gene: TRBV27
clone size: once
D gene: NA
CDR3 protein: CASSLYPKLHQGGYTF
CDR3 DNA: TGTGCCAGCAGTTTATACCCGAAACTCCACCAGGGAGGCTACACCTTC

J gene: TRBJ1-6
V gene: TRBV9
clone size: NA
D gene: TRBD1
CDR3 protein: CASSARTGGSYNSPLHF
CDR3 DNA: TGTGCCAGCAGCGCAAGGACAGGGGGCTCCTATAATTCACCCCTCCACTTT

J gene: TRBJ2-1
V gene: TRBV4-3
clone size: NA
D gene: NA
CDR3 protein: CASSQEALQDNEQFF
CDR3 DNA: TGCGCCAGCAGCCAAGAAGCGCTACAAGACAATGAGCAGTTCTTC

J gene: TRBJ2-2
V gene: TRBV7-3
clone size: NA
D gene: NA
CDR3 protein: CASSSGQNTGELFF
CDR3 DNA: TGTGCCAGCAGCTCTGGCCAGAACACCGGGGAGCTGTTTTTT

J gene: TRBJ1-5
V gene: TRBV19
clone size: NA
D gene: NA
CDR3 protein: CASSIWVGGNQPQHF
CDR3 DNA: TGTGCCAGTAGTATTTGGGTCGGGGGCAATCAGCCCCAGCATTTT

J gene: TRBJ2-5
V gene: TRBV9
clone size: NA
D gene: TRBD1
CDR3 protein: CASSVGAGGVPETQYF
CDR3 DNA: TGTGCCAGCAGCGTAGGCGCAGGGGGCGTCCCAGAGACCCAGTACTTC

J gene: TRBJ1-1
V gene: TRBV19
clone size: NA
D gene: TRBD1
CDR3 protein: CASSHDRGLNTEAFF
CDR3 DNA: TGTGCCAGTAGTCATGACAGGGGCCTGAACACTGAAGCTTTCTTT

J gene: TRBJ2-7
V gene: TRBV19
clone size: NA
D gene: TRBD2
CDR3 protein: CASSLQGGGGDEQYF
CDR3 DNA: TGTGCCAGTAGTCTCCAGGGCGGGGGGGGCGACGAGCAGTACTTC

J gene: TRBJ1-2
V gene: TRBV28
clone size: NA
D gene: NA
CDR3 protein: CASSFLDRNYGYTF
CDR3 DNA: TGTGCCAGCAGTTTCCTCGACAGGAACTATGGCTACACCTTC

J gene: TRBJ2-7
V gene: TRBV4-3
clone size: NA
D gene: NA
CDR3 protein: CASSQEFLEAYEQYF
CDR3 DNA: TGCGCCAGCAGCCAAGAATTTTTAGAGGCTTACGAGCAGTACTTC

J gene: TRBJ2-2
V gene: TRBV11-3
clone size: NA
D gene: NA
CDR3 protein: CASSSGTGELFF
CDR3 DNA: TGTGCCAGCAGCTCCGGTACCGGGGAGCTGTTTTTT

J gene: TRBJ2-7
V gene: TRBV28
clone size: NA
D gene: TRBD1
CDR3 protein: CASSFLGTGNFYEQYF
CDR3 DNA: TGTGCCAGCAGTTTCCTCGGGACAGGGAATTTCTACGAGCAGTACTTC

J gene: TRBJ2-5
V gene: TRBV7-6
clone size: NA
D gene: NA
CDR3 protein: CASSLRPGVETQYF
CDR3 DNA: TGTGCCAGCAGCTTACGTCCAGGGGTGGAGACCCAGTACTTC

J gene: TRBJ1-2
V gene: TRBV10-3
clone size: NA
D gene: NA
CDR3 protein: CAIRVGTSPYSYGYTF
CDR3 DNA: TGTGCCATCAGGGTGGGGACATCCCCATATAGCTATGGCTACACCTTC

J gene: TRBJ1-5
V gene: TRBV7-2
clone size: few
D gene: NA
CDR3 protein: CASSFGGHQPQHF
CDR3 DNA: TGTGCCAGCAGCTTCGGGGGGCATCAGCCCCAGCATTTT

J gene: TRBJ2-5
V gene: TRBV5-1
clone size: NA
D gene: TRBD2
CDR3 protein: CASSLGSVGLAGPETQYF
CDR3 DNA: TGCGCCAGCAGCTTGGGGTCAGTTGGACTAGCGGGACCAGAGACCCAGTACTTC

J gene: TRBJ2-7
V gene: TRBV28
clone size: NA
D gene: TRBD1
CDR3 protein: CASSPGGRRSYEQYF
CDR3 DNA: TGTGCCAGCAGCCCAGGGGGCCGGAGATCCTACGAGCAGTACTTC

J gene: TRBJ2-7
V gene: TRBV28
clone size: NA
D gene: NA
CDR3 protein: CASSPIGLFYEQYF
CDR3 DNA: TGTGCCAGCAGTCCCATAGGACTGTTTTACGAGCAGTACTTC

J gene: TRBJ1-1
V gene: TRBV3-1/TRBV3-2
clone size: NA
D gene: NA
CDR3 protein: CASSSDSRSRPEAFF
CDR3 DNA: TGTGCCAGCAGCTCGGACTCTCGAAGCAGGCCTGAAGCTTTCTTT

J gene: TRBJ2-1
V gene: TRBV7-6
clone size: NA
D gene: TRBD1
CDR3 protein: CASSAGQGFFGNEQFF
CDR3 DNA: TGTGCCAGCAGCGCCGGACAGGGGTTCTTCGGCAATGAGCAGTTCTTC

J gene: TRBJ1-1
V gene: TRBV19
clone size: NA
D gene: NA
CDR3 protein: CASSTRSRRLNTEAFF
CDR3 DNA: TGTGCCAGTAGTACCCGTTCGAGGCGGTTGAACACTGAAGCTTTCTTT

J gene: TRBJ1-1
V gene: TRBV29-1
clone size: NA
D gene: TRBD1
CDR3 protein: CSVEEGRGSLEAFF
CDR3 DNA: TGCAGCGTTGAAGAAGGCAGGGGGTCCTTAGAAGCTTTCTTT

J gene: TRBJ2-7
V gene: TRBV5-4
clone size: NA
D gene: TRBD2
CDR3 protein: CASSRGTSGRASYEQYF
CDR3 DNA: TGTGCCAGCAGCCGGGGGACTAGCGGGAGAGCATCCTACGAGCAGTACTTC

J gene: TRBJ2-5
V gene: TRBV5-1
clone size: NA
D gene: TRBD1
CDR3 protein: CASSLGTGAYQETQYF
CDR3 DNA: TGCGCCAGCAGCTTGGGGACAGGGGCGTACCAAGAGACCCAGTACTTC

J gene: TRBJ2-7
V gene: TRBV2
clone size: NA
D gene: NA
CDR3 protein: CASSVQGTYEQYF
CDR3 DNA: TGTGCCAGCAGTGTTCAGGGAACCTACGAGCAGTACTTC

J gene: TRBJ2-1
V gene: TRBV28
clone size: NA
D gene: TRBD2
CDR3 protein: CASSYWAGGGEQFF
CDR3 DNA: TGTGCCAGCAGTTATTGGGCGGGGGGAGGTGAGCAGTTCTTC

J gene: TRBJ2-1
V gene: TRBV7-3
clone size: NA
D gene: NA
CDR3 protein: CASSLRGSNEQFF
CDR3 DNA: TGTGCCAGCAGCTTAAGGGGCTCGAATGAGCAGTTCTTC

J gene: TRBJ2-3
V gene: TRBV27
clone size: NA
D gene: NA
CDR3 protein: CASSFRGNTDTQYF
CDR3 DNA: TGTGCCAGCAGTTTTCGCGGTAACACAGATACGCAGTATTTT

J gene: TRBJ2-5
V gene: TRBV7-2
clone size: NA
D gene: NA
CDR3 protein: CASSLVVGRTVAETQYF
CDR3 DNA: TGTGCCAGCAGCTTAGTTGTTGGGCGGACAGTAGCAGAGACCCAGTACTTC

J gene: TRBJ1-6
V gene: TRBV5-1
clone size: NA
D gene: TRBD1
CDR3 protein: CASSLEGQGNSPLHF
CDR3 DNA: TGCGCCAGCAGCTTGGAGGGACAGGGTAATTCACCCCTCCACTTT

J gene: TRBJ2-5
V gene: TRBV7-7
clone size: NA
D gene: TRBD2
CDR3 protein: CASSSFLAAQETQYF
CDR3 DNA: TGTGCCAGCAGCTCATTCCTAGCGGCCCAAGAGACCCAGTACTTC

J gene: TRBJ1-1
V gene: TRBV19
clone size: NA
D gene: NA
CDR3 protein: CASLGPRAEAFF
CDR3 DNA: TGTGCCAGTCTCGGTCCCAGGGCTGAAGCTTTCTTT

J gene: TRBJ2-7
V gene: TRBV27
clone size: NA
D gene: TRBD1
CDR3 protein: CASSQSPGQGPHEQYF
CDR3 DNA: TGTGCCAGCAGTCAGTCACCGGGACAGGGGCCCCACGAGCAGTACTTC

J gene: TRBJ1-5
V gene: TRBV6-5
clone size: once
D gene: NA
CDR3 protein: CASRTDRSNQPQHF
CDR3 DNA: TGTGCCAGCAGAACCGACAGAAGCAATCAGCCCCAGCATTTT

J gene: TRBJ1-2
V gene: TRBV28
clone size: NA
D gene: NA
CDR3 protein: CASRPVNYGYTF
CDR3 DNA: TGTGCCAGCAGACCAGTAAACTATGGCTACACCTTC

J gene: TRBJ1-2
V gene: TRBV15
clone size: NA
D gene: NA
CDR3 protein: CATSRDYNSYGYTF
CDR3 DNA: TGTGCCACCAGCAGAGATTATAACAGCTATGGCTACACCTTC

J gene: TRBJ1-1
V gene: TRBV28
clone size: NA
D gene: NA
CDR3 protein: CACWGDTEAFF
CDR3 DNA: TGTGCCTGCTGGGGGGACACTGAAGCTTTCTTT

J gene: TRBJ2-3
V gene: TRBV5-1
clone size: few
D gene: NA
CDR3 protein: CASSLLLSDGTSTDTQYF
CDR3 DNA: TGCGCCAGCAGCTTGTTATTATCGGACGGGACTAGCACAGATACGCAGTATTTT

J gene: TRBJ1-1
V gene: TRBV4-3
clone size: NA
D gene: NA
CDR3 protein: CASSQVRTRGEAFF
CDR3 DNA: TGCGCCAGCAGCCAAGTCCGGACTCGGGGTGAAGCTTTCTTT

J gene: TRBJ1-2
V gene: TRBV28
clone size: NA
D gene: NA
CDR3 protein: CASSFFRYGYTF
CDR3 DNA: TGTGCCAGCAGTTTCTTTCGTTATGGCTACACCTTC

J gene: TRBJ2-6
V gene: TRBV4-1
clone size: NA
D gene: TRBD2
CDR3 protein: CASSQDRLAGGPGANVLTF
CDR3 DNA: TGCGCCAGCAGCCAAGATCGCCTAGCGGGGGGGCCTGGGGCCAACGTCCTGACTTTC

J gene: TRBJ1-3
V gene: TRBV3-1/TRBV3-2
clone size: NA
D gene: NA
CDR3 protein: CASSQRRIAFGNTIYF
CDR3 DNA: TGTGCCAGCAGCCAAAGGAGGATCGCATTCGGAAACACCATATATTTT

J gene: TRBJ2-7
V gene: TRBV4-3
clone size: NA
D gene: TRBD2
CDR3 protein: CASSRGTSGHYEQYF
CDR3 DNA: TGCGCCAGCAGCCGGGGGACTAGCGGACACTACGAGCAGTACTTC

J gene: TRBJ1-4
V gene: TRBV7-6
clone size: NA
D gene: NA
CDR3 protein: CASSHPLTGLTNEKLFF
CDR3 DNA: TGTGCCAGCAGCCATCCTCTTACAGGGCTTACTAATGAAAAACTGTTTTTT

J gene: TRBJ2-3
V gene: TRBV6-4
clone size: NA
D gene: TRBD1
CDR3 protein: CASSSGTGSTDTQYF
CDR3 DNA: TGTGCCAGCAGCTCCGGGACAGGGTCCACAGATACGCAGTATTTT